Listed here are 27 T cell receptor beta chains from one sample, sequenced in a study of blood T cell repertoires in COVID-19. Sequencing was performed with immunoSEQ multiplex PCR; in TCRdb, only in-frame clones are kept and a portion is missing. The table has 300,000 or so clones, just under 85% seen once. The sample consisted of peripheral blood. All receptors derive from a woman aged 45-60 years with active or convalescent COVID-19.

This chain uses TRBV7-9 with TRBJ2-7; 9 bases map to TRBD2. The V gene end was trimmed by 5 bases and the J gene end by 6 bases; junction bases not matched to a gene: 11. The V gene's germline CDR1 is SEHNR and CDR2 FQNEAQ (reference sequence). The CDR3 is 15 residues long. Here the CDR3 DNA reads TGTGCCAGCAGCCCTCGGACTAGCGAAGGAGGCGAGCAGTACTTC. This encodes CASSPRTSEGGEQYF.

The chain uses TRBV4-1 and TRBJ1-1; D uncertain. CDR3 length: 15 residues. The germline V gene has CDR1 MGHRA and CDR2 YSYEKL. V was shortened by 1 base and J by 2 bases, with 11 bases between the two germline ends. CDR3 loop: CASSQGQRGNTEAFF. The CDR3 DNA sequence: TGCGCCAGCAGCCAAGGACAACGGGGTAACACTGAAGCTTTCTTT.

This clone has only one observation. The rearrangement joins TRBV19 to TRBJ2-2, with 12 bases fitting TRBD2. Germline assignment: CDR1 LNHDA and CDR2 SQIVND (reference sequence). V was clipped by 3 bases and J by 3 bases; unmatched bases: 5. The CDR3 extends over 17 amino acids. CDR3 in DNA: TGTGCCAGTAGTATGGGCCGACTAGCGGGAGACACCGGGGAGCTGTTTTTT. This encodes CASSMGRLAGDTGELFF.

V and J are TRBV10-3 and TRBJ1-1, with TRBD1 as a possible D gene (5 bases). With 8 bases removed from V and 3 bases from J, the gap between germline ends came to 13 bases. CDR1 is ENHRY and CDR2 is SYGVKD in the germline V gene. There are 13 residues in the CDR3. This CDR3 reads CAIQVEGHTEAFF. The CDR3 nucleotides read TGTGCCATCCAGGTGGAGGGGCACACTGAAGCTTTCTTT.

The J gene is TRBJ1-1, the V gene TRBV28, with D tentatively TRBD1 (5 bases). V lost 1 base and J lost 1, with 19 bases in between. Germline V gene sequence: CDR1 MDHEN, CDR2 SYDVKM. The CDR3 has 18 residues. CDR3 amino acids: CASSLSHTGGGTNTEAFF. CDR3 in DNA: TGTGCCAGCAGTTTATCACACACGGGGGGAGGAACGAACACTGAAGCTTTCTTT.

The rearrangement links TRBV28 to TRBJ1-6; 8 nucleotides line up with TRBD1. CDR3 size: 15 residues. The V and J ends lost 3 bases and 8 bases, in that order; junction bases with no gene match: 6. Germline V gene lookup returns CDR1 MDHEN and CDR2 SYDVKM. The CDR3 DNA sequence: TGTGCCAGCAGTTTCCTGACAGGGGCATATTCACCCCTCCACTTT. Protein product: CASSFLTGAYSPLHF. Full variable domain (outside the CDR3, taken from reference TRBV28 and TRBJ1-6): DVKVTQSSRYLVKRTGEKVFLECVQDMDHENMFWYRQDPGLGLRLIYFSYDVKMKEKGDIPEGYSVSREKKERFSLILESASTNQTSMYLCASSFLTGAYSPLHFGNGTRLTVT.

This clone was seen once. The chain joins TRBV4-1 to TRBJ2-3; 11 nucleotides match TRBD2. The V and J ends lost 4 bases and 0 bases, in that order; junction bases with no gene match: 3. In germline, CDR1 is MGHRA, CDR2 YSYEKL. The CDR3 is 16 amino acids. CDR3 amino acids: CASSRRLAGSTDTQYF. CDR3 sequence (DNA): TGCGCCAGCAGCCGGAGACTAGCGGGGAGCACAGATACGCAGTATTTT.

The gene calls are TRBV10-3 and TRBJ1-4, with D perhaps TRBD1 (5 bases). The CDR3 has 14 residues. CDR1 and CDR2 (germline): ENHRY, SYGVKD. Trimming pared 5 bases from V and 4 bases from J, leaving 11 bases between. The CDR3 bases are TGTGCCATCAGTCCGACAGACGTTAATGAAAAACTGTTTTTT. Translation: CAISPTDVNEKLFF.

V is TRBV12-3 or TRBV12-4 and J is TRBJ1-1; D may be TRBD1 (6 bases). Trimming took 6 bases from V and 5 from J, leaving 7 bases between them. CDR3 size: 11 residues. CDR3 residues: CASRRGTEAFF. The CDR3 nucleotides read TGTGCCAGCAGAAGGGGGACTGAAGCTTTCTTT.

The V gene is TRBV9, the J gene TRBJ2-1, with 8 bases lining up with TRBD2. The CDR3 totals 16 residues. CDR1 and CDR2 from the germline V gene are SGDLS and YYNGEE. V trimming: 4 bases; J trimming: 6 bases; junction bases outside the gene matches: 12. CDR3 region: CASSPTRLALSNEQFF. Here the CDR3 DNA reads TGTGCCAGCAGCCCGACCCGACTAGCGCTGTCCAATGAGCAGTTCTTC.

This chain's CDR3 is CASRGTGGTEAFF. CDR3 in DNA: TGTGCCAGCAGGGGGACAGGGGGAACTGAAGCTTTCTTT. The chain combines TRBV27 with TRBJ1-1; 11 bases match TRBD1. The germline V gene encodes CDR1 MNHEY and CDR2 SMNVEV (reference sequence). This CDR3 contains 13 residues. The V and J ends lost 6 bases and 5 bases, in that order; junction bases with no gene match: 2.

The chain has TRBV19 and TRBJ1-1; D is ambiguous. V lost 7 bases and J lost 0, with 12 bases in between. The CDR3 loop spans 14 amino acids. Germline V gene sequence: CDR1 LNHDA, CDR2 SQIVND (reference sequence). The CDR3 reads CASTNGLMNTEAFF. The CDR3 nucleotides are TGTGCCAGTACAAACGGACTAATGAACACTGAAGCTTTCTTT. The variable domain in full, completed from reference TRBV19 and TRBJ1-1, reads DGGITQSPKYLFRKEGQNVTLSCEQNLNHDAMYWYRQDPGQGLRLIYYSQIVNDFQKGDIAEGYSVSREKKESFPLTVTSAQKNPTAFYLCASTNGLMNTEAFFGQGTRLTVV.

This chain links TRBV7-9 with TRBJ1-1, with D possibly being TRBD1 (5 bases). Germline CDR1 SEHNR, CDR2 FQNEAQ (reference sequence). This CDR3 spans 12 amino acids. V was cut by 8 bases and J by 4 bases, with 11 bases left in between. This CDR3 reads CASRAGGTEAFF. The CDR3, as DNA: TGTGCCAGCCGAGCCGGGGGCACTGAAGCTTTCTTT.

This chain links TRBV19 with TRBJ1-2; TRBD1 might be the D (5 bases). Germline V gene data show CDR1 as LNHDA and CDR2 as SQIVND (reference sequence). V was trimmed by 5 bases and J by 2 bases, leaving 12 bases between them. This CDR3 has 14 residues. The CDR3 sequence is CASSRGNTNYGYTF. The CDR3 DNA sequence: TGTGCCAGTAGTCGGGGGAACACCAACTATGGCTACACCTTC.

The rearrangement joins TRBV5-1 to TRBJ1-1, with D tentatively TRBD1 (5 bases). Looked up from germline, CDR1 is SGHRS and CDR2 is YFSETQ. The V end lost 0 bases, the J end lost 5 bases, and 11 bases lay between the germline ends. The CDR3 consists of 14 residues. The CDR3 sequence: CASSLGQRGTEAFF. The CDR3 DNA follows: TGCGCCAGCAGCTTGGGGCAACGGGGGACTGAAGCTTTCTTT.

The gene calls are TRBV7-9 and TRBJ1-2, with no clear D. V was shortened by 0 bases and J by 0 bases, with 14 bases between the two germline ends. The CDR3 extends over 17 amino acids. In germline, CDR1 is SEHNR, CDR2 FQNEAQ (reference sequence). This chain's CDR3 is CASSLAGGYGANYGYTF. The CDR3 coding sequence is TGTGCCAGCAGCTTAGCGGGCGGGTACGGCGCTAACTATGGCTACACCTTC.

This chain links TRBV15 with TRBJ2-3; TRBD2 matches at 10 bases. Germline assignment: CDR1 LNHNV and CDR2 YYDKDF (reference sequence). The CDR3 runs 16 residues. V trimming: 5 bases; J trimming: 1 base; junction bases outside the gene matches: 6. CDR3 sequence reads: CATSDTGLAGTDTQYF. The CDR3 nucleotides are TGTGCCACCAGCGATACCGGACTAGCGGGCACAGATACGCAGTATTTT.

The chain recombines TRBV3-1 (or the pseudogene TRBV3-2) with TRBJ1-5; 12 bases align to TRBD1. V lost 4 bases and J lost 6; bases outside the gene matches: 4. This CDR3 comprises 15 residues. The germline V gene has CDR1 LGHDT and CDR2 YNNKEL (reference sequence). The chain's CDR3 is CASSLGTGGGQPQHF. The CDR3 DNA reads as TGTGCCAGCAGCCTGGGGACAGGGGGCGGTCAGCCCCAGCATTTT.

The chain is built from TRBV5-1 and TRBJ1-2; 12 bases map to TRBD1. This CDR3 comprises 15 residues. V lost 4 bases and J lost 7; bases outside the gene matches: 8. CDR1 is SGHRS, CDR2 YFSETQ, per germline. The CDR3 nucleotides read TGCGCCAGCAGCCCCGGGACAGGGGGCTCGGCTGGCTACACCTTC. This translates into CASSPGTGGSAGYTF.

The chain combines TRBV5-5 with TRBJ1-2; 11 bases fit TRBD1. Trimming removed 4 bases from V and 5 bases from J; junction bases left unmatched: 4. This CDR3 is built from 14 residues. CDR1 is SGHKS, CDR2 YYEKEE, per germline (reference sequence). The CDR3 DNA follows: TGTGCCAGCAGCGGGGACAGGGGGGCGTATGGCTACACCTTC. It yields the protein CASSGDRGAYGYTF.

The rearrangement links TRBV12-5 to TRBJ2-7, with 8 bases identical to TRBD2. The CDR3 is made up of 13 amino acids. J was trimmed by 2 bases and V by 5 bases; bases with no gene match: 2. Per the germline V gene, CDR1 is LGHNT and CDR2 is FRNRAP. The CDR3 is CASGRGGPYEQYF. CDR3 coding DNA: TGTGCTAGTGGTCGGGGGGGACCCTACGAGCAGTACTTC.

This CDR3 is CASSQAWLAGGPRDTQYF. CDR3 nucleotide sequence: TGTGCCAGCAGCCAAGCTTGGCTAGCGGGAGGGCCAAGAGATACGCAGTATTTT. The V call is TRBV4-2, the J call TRBJ2-3; 12 bases are a match to TRBD2. From germline, CDR1 is LGHNA and CDR2 YNFKEQ. This CDR3 comprises 18 residues. The J segment lost 5 bases and the V segment lost 1 base, leaving 10 bases of the junction unmatched.

V gene TRBV7-3 combines with J gene TRBJ2-3; 9 bases are shared with TRBD2. CDR3 length: 15 amino acids. Looked up from germline, CDR1 is SGHTA and CDR2 is FQGTGA. V shed 5 bases, J shed 2 bases, and the junction held 5 bases outside the gene matches. The CDR3, as DNA: TGTGCCAGCAGCCAGGGACTAGCTGACACAGATACGCAGTATTTT. Its translation is CASSQGLADTDTQYF.

This chain uses TRBV30 with TRBJ1-1; the match to TRBD1 covers 8 bases. This CDR3 comprises 11 residues. The J segment lost 11 bases and the V segment lost 5 bases, leaving 7 bases of the junction unmatched. Germline V lookup: CDR1 GTSNPN, CDR2 SVGIG (reference sequence). The CDR3 sequence is CAWEGQGRAFF. The DNA of the CDR3 is TGTGCCTGGGAAGGACAGGGCCGGGCTTTCTTT.

The rearrangement links TRBV2 to TRBJ2-1; 15 nucleotides agree with TRBD2. Germline V gives CDR1 SNHLY, CDR2 FYNNEI. V lost 6 bases and J lost 9; bases outside the gene matches: 6. This CDR3 is built from 15 residues. The CDR3 sequence is CASRTGLAGGGEQFF. The CDR3 DNA follows: TGTGCCAGCAGAACGGGACTAGCGGGAGGTGGTGAGCAGTTCTTC.

The DNA for the CDR3 is TGTGCCAGCGGGACAGCCTATGGCTACACCTTC. Its translation: CASGTAYGYTF. V is TRBV6-4 and J is TRBJ1-2; TRBD1 matches at 7 bases. Germline values: CDR1 MRHNA, CDR2 SNTAGT. V trimming: 8 bases; J trimming: 4 bases; junction bases outside the gene matches: 1. The length of the CDR3 is 11 residues.

The rearrangement uses TRBV9 and TRBJ1-1; D unclear. CDR1 SGDLS and CDR2 YYNGEE come from the germline V gene. The CDR3 is made up of 15 amino acids. V lost 2 bases and J 6 bases, leaving 17 bases between the germline ends. The CDR3 is CASSVSPDFAAEAFF. CDR3 coding DNA: TGTGCCAGCAGCGTCAGCCCGGACTTTGCCGCTGAAGCTTTCTTT.